The sequence of this TCR beta chain was determined in a study of human T cells and chemical hapten exposure. This clonotype turned up a few times. Its antigen is unknown. The sample's time point: patch test 3, about 24 weeks after DPC sensitization. Described treatment: therapeutic diphenylcyclopropenone sensitization with weekly scalp DPC. Using its own MiXCR run on the RACE reads, TCRdb lists one record per CDR3 protein. The sample comprises approximately 110,000 distinct CDR3 sequences, nearly 35% of which are singletons, and 2.5% to 3% rests with the top ten. Study observations and caveats: Relative to control repertoires, expanded TCRs gave rise to significantly more large CDR3 similarity clusters.

This CDR3 region has 13 residues. CDR1 is DFQATT, CDR2 SNEGSKA, per germline (reference sequence). V shed 5 bases and J shed 3 bases, with 12 bases lying between them. Sequences were derived from whole blood, sampled in connection with sensitization to the hapten diphenylcyclopropenone (DPC). The sequence was obtained from a man aged 40-50 years with alopecia areata. Some clones in this sample may be carry-over from other donors' samples. The chain carries TRBV20-1 and TRBJ2-3; tentative D call: TRBD2 (5 bases). CDR3 nucleotide sequence: TGCAGTGCTGGAGCGAGGAGGACAGATACGCAGTATTTT. Its protein product is CSAGARRTDTQYF.